This entry lists 14 T cell receptor beta chains sequenced from one sample in a study of blood T cell repertoires in COVID-19. Here immunoSEQ multiplex PCR was the method, and the copy in TCRdb shows in-frame clones only, minus some. The data hold approximately 260,000 clones, with 79% observed a single time. Sequencing was performed on peripheral blood. These receptors all come from a woman in her forties with active or convalescent COVID-19.

The chain is built from TRBV20-1 and TRBJ1-1; TRBD1 is a possible D gene (6 bases). Per the germline V gene, CDR1 is DFQATT and CDR2 is SNEGSKA (reference sequence). The V gene lost 3 bases and the J gene lost 9 bases, with 11 bases spanning the gap. This CDR3 contains 11 residues. CDR3 amino acids: CSARGTGKAFF. CDR3 DNA: TGCAGTGCTAGGGGCACAGGGAAAGCTTTCTTT.

This chain connects TRBV27 to TRBJ2-3; 7 bases are shared with TRBD1. CDR1 is MNHEY, CDR2 SMNVEV, per germline (reference sequence). The junction had 3 bases not matched to a gene; V was cut back by 3 bases and J by 3 bases. The CDR3 has 14 amino acids. CDR3 residues: CASSFDRVTDTQYF. The DNA of the CDR3 is TGTGCCAGCAGTTTCGACAGGGTGACAGATACGCAGTATTTT.

The V call is TRBV19, the J call TRBJ1-5; D remains unclear. Per the germline V gene, CDR1 is LNHDA and CDR2 is SQIVND (reference sequence). The CDR3 runs 15 residues. Trimming cost V 4 bases and J 2 bases, with 12 bases left between them. The CDR3: CASSTLREGNQPQHF. As DNA, the CDR3 is TGTGCCAGTAGTACCCTAAGGGAGGGCAATCAGCCCCAGCATTTT. Full variable domain (remainder filled in from reference TRBV19 and TRBJ1-5): DGGITQSPKYLFRKEGQNVTLSCEQNLNHDAMYWYRQDPGQGLRLIYYSQIVNDFQKGDIAEGYSVSREKKESFPLTVTSAQKNPTAFYLCASSTLREGNQPQHFGDGTRLSIL.

The V call is TRBV7-8, the J call TRBJ1-1; D remains ambiguous. CDR1 is SGHVS and CDR2 is FQNEAQ in the germline V gene. V lost 5 bases and J lost 0, with 16 bases in between. The CDR3 contains 16 residues. The CDR3 DNA is TGTGCCAGCAGCCCCTATCGACAAACAATGAACACTGAAGCTTTCTTT. Amino acid sequence: CASSPYRQTMNTEAFF.

This clone was counted once. This sequence joins TRBV27 and TRBJ2-7; D is unclear. This CDR3 region has 14 residues. Germline CDR1 and CDR2: MNHEY and SMNVEV (reference sequence). V lost 2 bases and J lost 3, with 11 bases in between. This chain's CDR3 is CASSLKGGIYEQYV. CDR3 coding DNA: TGTGCCAGCAGTTTAAAAGGCGGCATCTACGAGCAGTACGTC.

The V and J genes are TRBV9 and TRBJ2-1; the D gene is possibly TRBD2 (5 bases). V was trimmed by 5 bases and J by 3 bases, leaving 15 bases between them. The CDR3 runs 15 residues. Looked up from germline, CDR1 is SGDLS and CDR2 is YYNGEE. The DNA for the CDR3 is TGTGCCAGCAGTCAGAAGGGAGATGTCTACAATGAGCAGTTCTTC. Encoded protein: CASSQKGDVYNEQFF.

J is TRBJ2-3 and V is TRBV11-3, with 8 bases that match TRBD2. Germline V lookup: CDR1 SGHNT, CDR2 YENEEA. CDR3 length: 15 residues. The V segment lost 2 bases and the J segment 2 bases; nucleotides outside the gene matches: 3. The DNA for the CDR3 is TGTGCCAGCAGCTTATCCGGGGGGGTCACAGATACGCAGTATTTT. It yields the protein CASSLSGGVTDTQYF.

This chain links TRBV6-6 with TRBJ2-1, with 8 bases matching TRBD1. CDR3 length equals 20 residues. Germline CDR1 MNHNY, CDR2 SVGAGI (reference sequence). The J segment lost 4 bases and the V segment lost 6 bases, leaving 23 bases of the junction unmatched. CDR3 sequence reads: CASSLRKRFPGQVLYNEQFF. The CDR3 coding sequence is TGTGCCAGCAGCCTGAGAAAAAGGTTTCCGGGACAGGTATTGTACAATGAGCAGTTCTTC.

This clone was detected once. The chain has TRBV11-2 and TRBJ2-5, with 9 bases aligning to TRBD2. The CDR3 covers 15 residues. V lost 3 bases and J lost 4; bases outside the gene matches: 6. The germline CDR1 and CDR2 sequences are SGHAT and FQNNGV. The DNA of the CDR3 is TGTGCCAGCAGCTTCGCGGGGGGGCCAGGAGAGACCCAGTACTTC. Translated: CASSFAGGPGETQYF.

The V gene is TRBV7-3, the J gene TRBJ2-7; 7 bases agree with TRBD2. Germline CDR1 and CDR2: SGHTA and FQGTGA. The CDR3 has 16 residues. J was trimmed by 6 bases and V by 4 bases; bases with no gene match: 15. This chain's CDR3 is CASSSPSPSGVSEQYF. As DNA, the CDR3 is TGTGCCAGCAGCTCCCCCAGCCCTAGCGGAGTTTCCGAGCAGTACTTC.

This clone was seen once. This chain uses TRBV6-5 with TRBJ1-5; D gene ambiguous. Germline V gene lookup returns CDR1 MNHEY and CDR2 SVGAGI. The V end lost 6 bases, the J end lost 8 bases, and 20 bases lay between the germline ends. There are 15 residues in the CDR3. The CDR3 is CASSPPHSVDKPQHF. CDR3 bases: TGTGCCAGCAGCCCGCCTCACTCGGTCGATAAGCCCCAGCATTTT.

Comment on this clone: This same CDR3 is encoded by further DNA sequences in the sample. The J gene is TRBJ2-2, the V gene TRBV9, with 7 bases that match TRBD1. V was pared by 0 bases and J by 2 bases, with 1 base of the junction left unmatched. The CDR3 spans 15 residues. CDR1 is SGDLS and CDR2 is YYNGEE in the germline V gene. The CDR3 sequence is CASSVGQGNTGELFF. CDR3 nucleotides: TGTGCCAGCAGCGTAGGACAGGGTAACACCGGGGAGCTGTTTTTT.

The chain uses TRBV10-1 and TRBJ2-1, with TRBD2 matching 8 bases. Losses at the gene ends were 3 bases for V and 0 bases for J; bases not matched to a gene: 4. The CDR3 consists of 16 residues. CDR1 and CDR2 from the germline V gene are WNHNN and SYGVQD (reference sequence). CDR3 coding DNA: TGCGCCAGCAGTGATTCCAGCGGGGGCTCCTACAATGAGCAGTTCTTC. It translates to CASSDSSGGSYNEQFF.

The chain uses TRBV6-4 and TRBJ2-6; the D is unclear. The CDR3 sequence is 17 residues long. V lost 5 bases and J 1 base, leaving 15 bases between the germline ends. Germline lookup yields CDR1 MRHNA and CDR2 SNTAGT. CDR3 coding DNA: TGTGCCAGCAGTCCAGCGCCCTTGAGTTCTGGGGCCAACGTCCTGACTTTC. Translated: CASSPAPLSSGANVLTF.